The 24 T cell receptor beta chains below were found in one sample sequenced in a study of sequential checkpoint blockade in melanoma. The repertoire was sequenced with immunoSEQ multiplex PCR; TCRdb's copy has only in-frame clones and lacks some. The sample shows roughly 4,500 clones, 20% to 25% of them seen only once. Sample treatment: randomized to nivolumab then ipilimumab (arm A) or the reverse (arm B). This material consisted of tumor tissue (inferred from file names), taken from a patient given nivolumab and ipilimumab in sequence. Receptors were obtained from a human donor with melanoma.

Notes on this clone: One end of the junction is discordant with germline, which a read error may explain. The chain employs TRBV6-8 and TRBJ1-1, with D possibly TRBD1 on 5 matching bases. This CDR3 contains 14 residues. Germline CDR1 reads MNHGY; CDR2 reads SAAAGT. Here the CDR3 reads CAISTGSPGAEAFF. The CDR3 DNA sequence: TGTGCCATCAGTACAGGTTCTCCTGGGGCTGAAGCTTTCTTT.

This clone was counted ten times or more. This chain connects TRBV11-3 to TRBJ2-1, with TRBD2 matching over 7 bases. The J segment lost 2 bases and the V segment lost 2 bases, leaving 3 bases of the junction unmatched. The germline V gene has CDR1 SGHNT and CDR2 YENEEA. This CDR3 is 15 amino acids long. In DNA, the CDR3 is TGTGCCAGCAGCTTAAGCGGGGCCGCCTACAATGAGCAGTTCTTC. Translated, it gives CASSLSGAAYNEQFF. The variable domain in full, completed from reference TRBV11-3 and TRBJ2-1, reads EAGVVQSPRYKIIEKKQPVAFWCNPISGHNTLYWYLQNLGQGPELLIRYENEEAVDDSQLPKDRFSAERLKGVDSTLKIQPAELGDSAVYLCASSLSGAAYNEQFFGPGTRLTVL.

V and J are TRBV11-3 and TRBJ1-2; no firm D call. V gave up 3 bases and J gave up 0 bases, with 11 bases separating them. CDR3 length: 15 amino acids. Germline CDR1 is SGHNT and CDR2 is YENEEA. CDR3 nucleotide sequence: TGTGCCAGCAGCTTGGCTTCTTCTGCTAACTATGGCTACACCTTC. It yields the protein CASSLASSANYGYTF.

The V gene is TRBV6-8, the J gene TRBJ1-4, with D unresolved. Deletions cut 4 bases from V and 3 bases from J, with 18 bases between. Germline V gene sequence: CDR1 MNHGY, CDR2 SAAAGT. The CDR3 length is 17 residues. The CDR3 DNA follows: TGTGCCAGCAGTTCTCGGACGATCGGGGTTCCTAATGAAAAACTGTTTTTT. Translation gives CASSSRTIGVPNEKLFF.

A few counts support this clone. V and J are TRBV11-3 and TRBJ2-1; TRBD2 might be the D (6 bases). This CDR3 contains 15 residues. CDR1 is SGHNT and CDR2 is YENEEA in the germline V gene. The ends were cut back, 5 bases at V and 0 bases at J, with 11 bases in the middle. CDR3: CASSRPGVSYNEQFF. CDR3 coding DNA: TGTGCCAGCAGCCGCCCGGGGGTCTCCTACAATGAGCAGTTCTTC.

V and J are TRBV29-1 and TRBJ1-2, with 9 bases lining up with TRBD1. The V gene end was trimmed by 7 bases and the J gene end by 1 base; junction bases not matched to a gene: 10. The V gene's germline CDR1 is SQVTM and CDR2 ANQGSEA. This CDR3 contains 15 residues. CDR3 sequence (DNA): TGCAGCGGTAATGAACAGGGGGCGAGTAACTATGGCTACACCTTC. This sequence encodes CSGNEQGASNYGYTF.

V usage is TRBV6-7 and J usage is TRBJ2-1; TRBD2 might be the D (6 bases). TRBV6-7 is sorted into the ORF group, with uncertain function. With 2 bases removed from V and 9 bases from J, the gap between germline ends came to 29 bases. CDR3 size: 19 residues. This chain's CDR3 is CASSYKSGPLSSARGEQFF. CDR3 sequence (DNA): TGTGCCAGCAGTTACAAGAGCGGCCCTTTATCCAGCGCGCGGGGTGAGCAGTTCTTC.

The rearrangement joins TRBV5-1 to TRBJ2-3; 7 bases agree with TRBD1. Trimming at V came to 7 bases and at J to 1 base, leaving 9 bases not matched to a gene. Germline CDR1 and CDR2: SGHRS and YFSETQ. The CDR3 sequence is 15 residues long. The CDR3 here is CASSQGDPRTDTQYF. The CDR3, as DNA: TGCGCCAGCTCCCAGGGGGACCCCCGCACAGATACGCAGTATTTT.

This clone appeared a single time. Here the CDR3 DNA reads TGCGCCAGCAGCTTGGACATCTCTGGGGCCAACGTCCTGACTTTC. Translation: CASSLDISGANVLTF. The rearrangement links TRBV5-1 to TRBJ2-6; the D is unclear. This CDR3 spans 15 amino acids. CDR1 SGHRS and CDR2 YFSETQ come from the germline V gene. The ends were cut back, 0 bases at V and 0 bases at J, with 4 bases in the middle. The whole variable domain, filled in from reference TRBV5-1 and TRBJ2-6, reads KAGVTQTPRYLIKTRGQQVTLSCSPISGHRSVSWYQQTPGQGLQFLFEYFSETQRNKGNFPGRFSGRQFSNSRSEMNVSTLELGDSALYLCASSLDISGANVLTFGAGSRLTVL.

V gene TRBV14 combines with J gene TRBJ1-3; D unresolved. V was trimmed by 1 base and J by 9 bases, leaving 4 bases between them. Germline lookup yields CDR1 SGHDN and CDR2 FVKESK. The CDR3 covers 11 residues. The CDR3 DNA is TGTGCCAGCAGCCAAGCGACCACCATATATTTT. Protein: CASSQATTIYF.

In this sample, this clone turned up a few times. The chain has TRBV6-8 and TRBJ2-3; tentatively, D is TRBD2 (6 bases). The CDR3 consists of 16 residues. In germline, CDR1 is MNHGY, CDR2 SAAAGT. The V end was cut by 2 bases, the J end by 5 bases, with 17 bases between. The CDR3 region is CASSYVGGGPKDTQYF. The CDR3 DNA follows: TGTGCCAGCAGTTACGTCGGGGGAGGCCCGAAAGATACGCAGTATTTT.

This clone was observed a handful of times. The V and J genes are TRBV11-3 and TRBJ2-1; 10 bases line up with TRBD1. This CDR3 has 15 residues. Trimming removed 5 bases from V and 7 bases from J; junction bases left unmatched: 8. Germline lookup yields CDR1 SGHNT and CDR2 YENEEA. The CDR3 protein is CASSARQGAGNEQFF. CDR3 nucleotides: TGTGCCAGCAGCGCCCGACAGGGGGCAGGGAATGAGCAGTTCTTC.

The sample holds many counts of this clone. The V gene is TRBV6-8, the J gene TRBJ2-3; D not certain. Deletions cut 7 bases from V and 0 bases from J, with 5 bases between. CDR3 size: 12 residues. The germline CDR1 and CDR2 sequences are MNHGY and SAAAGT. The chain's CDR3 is CASTPSTDTQYF. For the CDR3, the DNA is TGTGCCAGCACGCCGAGCACAGATACGCAGTATTTT.

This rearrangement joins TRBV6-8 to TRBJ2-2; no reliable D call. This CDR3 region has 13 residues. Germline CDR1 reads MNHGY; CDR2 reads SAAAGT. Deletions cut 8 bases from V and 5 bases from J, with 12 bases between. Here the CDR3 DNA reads TGTGCCAGCGGGGAAGGGTATACCGGGGAGCTGTTTTTT. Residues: CASGEGYTGELFF.

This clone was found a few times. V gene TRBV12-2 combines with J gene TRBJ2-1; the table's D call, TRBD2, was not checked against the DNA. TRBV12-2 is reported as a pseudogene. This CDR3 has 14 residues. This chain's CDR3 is CAEDYSGRVNEQFF. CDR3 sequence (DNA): TGTGCGGAGGACTACAGCGGGAGGGTAAATGAGCAGTTCTTC.

This chain's CDR3 is CASSTFRGPWGNEQFF. The CDR3 DNA follows: TGTGCCAGCAGTACATTTAGGGGCCCCTGGGGCAATGAGCAGTTCTTC. The chain employs TRBV7-7 and TRBJ2-1, with a possible D match to TRBD1 (5 bases). Germline V lookup: CDR1 SSHAT, CDR2 FNYEAQ (reference sequence). The germline V and J ends were trimmed by 6 bases and 6 bases, with 21 bases remaining between them. The CDR3 extends over 16 amino acids.

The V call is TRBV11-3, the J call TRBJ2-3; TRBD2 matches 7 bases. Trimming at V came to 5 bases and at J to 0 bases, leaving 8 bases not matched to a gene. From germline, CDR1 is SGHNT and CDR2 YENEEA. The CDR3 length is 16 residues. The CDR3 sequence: CASSQSWGGSTDTQYF. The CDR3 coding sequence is TGTGCCAGCAGCCAATCGTGGGGGGGAAGCACAGATACGCAGTATTTT. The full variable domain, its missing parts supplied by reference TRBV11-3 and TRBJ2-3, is EAGVVQSPRYKIIEKKQPVAFWCNPISGHNTLYWYLQNLGQGPELLIRYENEEAVDDSQLPKDRFSAERLKGVDSTLKIQPAELGDSAVYLCASSQSWGGSTDTQYFGPGTRLTVL.

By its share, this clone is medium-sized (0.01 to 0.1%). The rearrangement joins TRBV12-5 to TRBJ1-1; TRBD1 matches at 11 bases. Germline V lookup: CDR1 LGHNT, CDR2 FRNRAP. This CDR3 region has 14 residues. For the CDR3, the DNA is TGTGCCAGCATACGGACAGGGGGCTTGGCTGAAGCTTTCTTT. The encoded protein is CASIRTGGLAEAFF.

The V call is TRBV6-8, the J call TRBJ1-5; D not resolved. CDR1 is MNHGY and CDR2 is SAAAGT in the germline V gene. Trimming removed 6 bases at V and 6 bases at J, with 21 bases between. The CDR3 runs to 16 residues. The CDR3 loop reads CASSLRRPNWPQPQHF. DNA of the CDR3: TGTGCCAGCAGCTTAAGGCGTCCCAATTGGCCTCAGCCCCAGCATTTT.

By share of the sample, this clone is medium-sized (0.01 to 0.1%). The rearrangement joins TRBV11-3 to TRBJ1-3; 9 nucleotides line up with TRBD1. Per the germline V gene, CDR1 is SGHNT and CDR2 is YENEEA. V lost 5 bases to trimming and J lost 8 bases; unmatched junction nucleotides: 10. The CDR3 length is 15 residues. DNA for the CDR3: TGTGCCAGCAGCCCGGCGGACAGGGGTAGGGACACCATATATTTT. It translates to CASSPADRGRDTIYF.

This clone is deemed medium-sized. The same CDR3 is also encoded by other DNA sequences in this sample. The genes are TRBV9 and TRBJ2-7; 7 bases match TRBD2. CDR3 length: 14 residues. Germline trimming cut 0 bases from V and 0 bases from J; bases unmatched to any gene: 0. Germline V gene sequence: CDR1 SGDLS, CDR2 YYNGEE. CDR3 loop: CASSVGGSSYEQYF. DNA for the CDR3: TGTGCCAGCAGCGTAGGCGGGAGCTCCTACGAGCAGTACTTC.

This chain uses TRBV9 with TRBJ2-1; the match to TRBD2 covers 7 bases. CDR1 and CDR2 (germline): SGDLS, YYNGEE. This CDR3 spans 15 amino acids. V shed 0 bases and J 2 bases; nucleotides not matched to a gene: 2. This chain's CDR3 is CASSVDGRPYNEQFF. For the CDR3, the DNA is TGTGCCAGCAGCGTAGACGGGAGGCCCTACAATGAGCAGTTCTTC.

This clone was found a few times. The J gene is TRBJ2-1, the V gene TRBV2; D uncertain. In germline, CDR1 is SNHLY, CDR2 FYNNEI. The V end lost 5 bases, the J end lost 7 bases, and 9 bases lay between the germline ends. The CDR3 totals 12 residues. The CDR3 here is CASSRFANEQFF. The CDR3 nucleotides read TGTGCCAGCAGTCGGTTTGCAAATGAGCAGTTCTTC.

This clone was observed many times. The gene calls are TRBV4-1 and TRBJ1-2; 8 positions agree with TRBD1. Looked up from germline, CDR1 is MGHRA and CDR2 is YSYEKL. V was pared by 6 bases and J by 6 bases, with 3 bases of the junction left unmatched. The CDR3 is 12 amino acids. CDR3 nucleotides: TGCGCCAGCAGGGAGACAGGGGATGGCTACACCTTC. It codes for CASRETGDGYTF.